Sequencing of this T cell receptor (beta chain) was carried out in a study of T-cell reconstitution after alpha-beta-depleted transplantation in children. Remarks on this clonotype: The target antigen is unknown.

Unique molecular identifiers featured in how the TCRbeta library was prepared. Using its own MiXCR run on the PCR reads, TCRdb lists one record per CDR3 protein. The sample records about 300,000 distinct CDR3 sequences, 10% being singletons. Germline lookup yields CDR1 SGHRS and CDR2 YFSETQ. The length of the CDR3 is 15 residues. V was clipped by 5 bases and J by 3 bases; unmatched bases: 8. Findings and limits, study-wide: Day-60 TCRbeta diversity that was high in some patients was derived from surviving recipient T cells and thymic progenitors. The main origin of T-cell counts and diversity one year after transplant was newly produced T cells. Roughly two months post-transplant, alpha-beta T cells reportedly originated from several hundred graft clones that had expanded.

J is TRBJ2-5 and V is TRBV5-1, with 9 nucleotides matching TRBD1. The clonotype was recovered from a boy under two years old with acute myeloid leukemia, due to receive a stem cell transplant. Specimen: PBMCs, collected before TCRalphabeta/CD19-depleted stem cell transplant. The CDR3 loop reads CASSKPTGGEETQYF. The CDR3 nucleotides read TGCGCCAGCAGTAAACCGACAGGGGGGGAAGAGACCCAGTACTTC.